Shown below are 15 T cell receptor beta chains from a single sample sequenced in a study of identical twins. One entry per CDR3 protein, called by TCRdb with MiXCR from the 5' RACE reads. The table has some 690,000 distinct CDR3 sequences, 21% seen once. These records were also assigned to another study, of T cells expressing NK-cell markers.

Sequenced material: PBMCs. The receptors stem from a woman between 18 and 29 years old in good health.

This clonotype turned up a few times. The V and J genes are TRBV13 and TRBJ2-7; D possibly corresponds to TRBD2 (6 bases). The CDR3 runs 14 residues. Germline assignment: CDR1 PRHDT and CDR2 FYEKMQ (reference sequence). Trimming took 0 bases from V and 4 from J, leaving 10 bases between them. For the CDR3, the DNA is TGTGCCAGCAGCTTAGGAAGGGGACTTTACGAGCAGTACTTC. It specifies CASSLGRGLYEQYF. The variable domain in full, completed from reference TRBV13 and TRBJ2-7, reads AAGVIQSPRHLIKEKRETATLKCYPIPRHDTVYWYQQGPGQDPQFLISFYEKMQSDKGSIPDRFSAQQFSDYHSELNMSSLELGDSALYFCASSLGRGLYEQYFGPGTRLTVT.

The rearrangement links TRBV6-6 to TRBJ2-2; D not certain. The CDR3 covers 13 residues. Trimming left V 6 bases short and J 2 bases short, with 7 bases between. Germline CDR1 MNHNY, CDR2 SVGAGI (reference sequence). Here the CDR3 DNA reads TGTGCCAGCAGCCGTATCAACACCGGGGAGCTGTTTTTT. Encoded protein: CASSRINTGELFF.

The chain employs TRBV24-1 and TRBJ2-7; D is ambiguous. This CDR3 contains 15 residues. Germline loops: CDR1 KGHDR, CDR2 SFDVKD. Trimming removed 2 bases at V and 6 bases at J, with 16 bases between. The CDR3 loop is CATSDSRAGGSEQYF. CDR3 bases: TGTGCCACCAGTGATTCCCGGGCAGGTGGATCCGAGCAGTACTTC.

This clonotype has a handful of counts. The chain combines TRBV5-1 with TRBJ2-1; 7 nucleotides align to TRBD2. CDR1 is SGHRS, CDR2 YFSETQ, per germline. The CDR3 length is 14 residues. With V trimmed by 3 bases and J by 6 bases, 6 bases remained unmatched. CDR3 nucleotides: TGCGCCAGCAGCTCAAGGGCTAGCGGCAATGAGCAGTTCTTC. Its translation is CASSSRASGNEQFF. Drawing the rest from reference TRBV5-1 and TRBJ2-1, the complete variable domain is KAGVTQTPRYLIKTRGQQVTLSCSPISGHRSVSWYQQTPGQGLQFLFEYFSETQRNKGNFPGRFSGRQFSNSRSEMNVSTLELGDSALYLCASSSRASGNEQFFGPGTRLTVL.

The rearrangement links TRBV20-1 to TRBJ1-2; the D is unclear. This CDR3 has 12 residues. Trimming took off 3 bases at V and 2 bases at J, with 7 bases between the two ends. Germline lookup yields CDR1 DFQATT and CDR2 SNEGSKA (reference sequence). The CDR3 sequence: CSASESNYGYTF. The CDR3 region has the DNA TGCAGTGCTAGCGAGTCAAACTATGGCTACACCTTC.

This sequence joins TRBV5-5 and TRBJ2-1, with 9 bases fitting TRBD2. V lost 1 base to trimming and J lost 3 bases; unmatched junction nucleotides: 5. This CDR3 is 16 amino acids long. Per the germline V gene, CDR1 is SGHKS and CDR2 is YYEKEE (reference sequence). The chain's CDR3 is CASSLYPSGIYNEQFF. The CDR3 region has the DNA TGTGCCAGCAGCTTGTACCCTAGCGGGATCTACAATGAGCAGTTCTTC.

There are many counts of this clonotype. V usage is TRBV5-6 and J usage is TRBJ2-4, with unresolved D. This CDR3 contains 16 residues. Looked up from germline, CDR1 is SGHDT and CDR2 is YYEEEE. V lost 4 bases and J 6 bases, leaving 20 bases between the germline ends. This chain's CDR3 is CASSGVDMAHPNIQYF. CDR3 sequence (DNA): TGTGCCAGCAGCGGGGTAGATATGGCGCACCCAAACATTCAGTACTTC.

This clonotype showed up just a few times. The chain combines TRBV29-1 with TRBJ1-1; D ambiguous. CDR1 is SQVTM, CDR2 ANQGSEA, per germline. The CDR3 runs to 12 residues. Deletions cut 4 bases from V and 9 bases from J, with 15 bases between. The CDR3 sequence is CSVVRQENKAFF. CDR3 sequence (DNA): TGCAGCGTTGTCCGCCAGGAAAATAAAGCTTTCTTT.

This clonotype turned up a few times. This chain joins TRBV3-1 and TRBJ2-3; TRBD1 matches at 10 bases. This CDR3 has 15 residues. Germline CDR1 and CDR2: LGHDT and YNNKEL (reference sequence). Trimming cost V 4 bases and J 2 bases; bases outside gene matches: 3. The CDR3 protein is CASSPGQGHTDTQYF. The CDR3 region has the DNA TGTGCCAGCAGCCCGGGACAGGGGCACACAGATACGCAGTATTTT.

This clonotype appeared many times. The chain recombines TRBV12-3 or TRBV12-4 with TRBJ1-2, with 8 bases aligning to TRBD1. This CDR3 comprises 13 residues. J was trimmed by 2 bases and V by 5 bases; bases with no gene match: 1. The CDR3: CASSRTGNYGYTF. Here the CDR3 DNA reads TGTGCCAGCAGTAGGACAGGGAACTATGGCTACACCTTC.

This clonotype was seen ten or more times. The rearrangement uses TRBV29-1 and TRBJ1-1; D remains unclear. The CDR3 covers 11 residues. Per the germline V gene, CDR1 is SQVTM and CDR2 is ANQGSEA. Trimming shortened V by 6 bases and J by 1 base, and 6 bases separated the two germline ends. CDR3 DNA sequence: TGCAGCGTAGAAAAGAACACTGAAGCTTTCTTT. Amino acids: CSVEKNTEAFF. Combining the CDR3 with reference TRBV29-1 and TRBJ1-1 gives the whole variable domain SAVISQKPSRDICQRGTSLTIQCQVDSQVTMMFWYRQQPGQSLTLIATANQGSEATYESGFVIDKFPISRPNLTFSTLTVSNMSPEDSSIYLCSVEKNTEAFFGQGTRLTVV.

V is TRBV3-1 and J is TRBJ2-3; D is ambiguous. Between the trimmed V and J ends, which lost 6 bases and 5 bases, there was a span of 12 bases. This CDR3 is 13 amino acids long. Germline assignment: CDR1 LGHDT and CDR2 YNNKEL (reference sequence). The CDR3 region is CASSIARGDTQYF. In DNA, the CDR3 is TGTGCCAGCAGTATAGCCCGTGGAGATACGCAGTATTTT.

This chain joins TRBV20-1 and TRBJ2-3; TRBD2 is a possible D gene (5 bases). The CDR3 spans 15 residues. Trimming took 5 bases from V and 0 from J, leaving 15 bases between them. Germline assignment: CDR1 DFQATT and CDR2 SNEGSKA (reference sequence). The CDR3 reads CSAYTPRGSTDTQYF. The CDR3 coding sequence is TGCAGTGCTTATACTCCCCGGGGTAGCACAGATACGCAGTATTTT.

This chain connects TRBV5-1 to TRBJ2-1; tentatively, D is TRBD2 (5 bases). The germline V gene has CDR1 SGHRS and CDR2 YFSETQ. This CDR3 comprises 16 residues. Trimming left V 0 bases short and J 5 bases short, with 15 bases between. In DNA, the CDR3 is TGCGCCAGCAGCTTGGGGGTTAGCGCGACGGACAATGAGCAGTTCTTC. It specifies CASSLGVSATDNEQFF.

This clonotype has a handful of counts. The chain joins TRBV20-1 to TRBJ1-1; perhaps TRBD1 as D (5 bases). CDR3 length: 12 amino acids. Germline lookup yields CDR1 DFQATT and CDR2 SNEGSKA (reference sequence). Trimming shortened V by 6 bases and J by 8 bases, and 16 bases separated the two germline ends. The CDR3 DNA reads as TGCAGTGCCCTGATTAGGGGAGTCGAAGCTTTCTTT. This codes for CSALIRGVEAFF.